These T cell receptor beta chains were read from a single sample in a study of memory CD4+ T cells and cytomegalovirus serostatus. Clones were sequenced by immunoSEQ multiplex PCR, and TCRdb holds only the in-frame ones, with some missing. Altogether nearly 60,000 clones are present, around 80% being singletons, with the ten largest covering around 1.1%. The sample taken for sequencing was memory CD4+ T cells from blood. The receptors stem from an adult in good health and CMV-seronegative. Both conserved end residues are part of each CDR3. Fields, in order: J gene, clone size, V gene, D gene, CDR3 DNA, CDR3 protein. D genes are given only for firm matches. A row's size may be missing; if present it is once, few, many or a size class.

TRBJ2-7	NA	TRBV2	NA	TGTGCCAGCAGTGTAATCCCCAGGGTTGAAGAGCAGTACTTC	CASSVIPRVEEQYF
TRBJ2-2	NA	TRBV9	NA	TGTGCCAGCAGCAAAGACCCCCTAGCGCACTATTACCCGAACACCGGGGAGCTGTTTTTT	CASSKDPLAHYYPNTGELFF
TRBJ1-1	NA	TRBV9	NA	TGTGCCAGCAGCCCGGCCTCCGAAGCTTTCTTT	CASSPASEAFF
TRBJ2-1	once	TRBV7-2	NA	TGTGCCAGCAGCTCTCCTCGGGATAGCGGAAATTACAATGAGCAGTTCTTC	CASSSPRDSGNYNEQFF
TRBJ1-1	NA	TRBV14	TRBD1	TGTGCCAGCAGCCGACTACAGGGGGCCCTTCCCCGGAACACTGAAGCTTTCTTT	CASSRLQGALPRNTEAFF
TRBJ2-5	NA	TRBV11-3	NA	TGTGCCTCCCAGGGTGGGGAGACCCAGTACTTC	CASQGGETQYF
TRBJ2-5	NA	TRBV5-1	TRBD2	TGCGCCAGCAGCTCGGGACTAGCGGGAGGGCCTGGGGAGACCCAGTACTTC	CASSSGLAGGPGETQYF
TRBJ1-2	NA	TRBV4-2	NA	TGTGCCAGCAGCCCCCAGTACGGAGCAAGCTATGGCTACACCTTC	CASSPQYGASYGYTF
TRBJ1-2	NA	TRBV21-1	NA	TGTGCCAGCAGCAAAAGGGTAGCTGACTTTAACTATGGCTACACCTTC	CASSKRVADFNYGYTF
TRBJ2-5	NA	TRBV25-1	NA	TGTGCCAGCAGTGAAAACAGGCAAGAGACCCAGTACTTC	CASSENRQETQYF
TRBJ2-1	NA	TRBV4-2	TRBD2	TGTGCCAGCAGCCAAGAACCGGGACTAGCGGGGAGTAAGGGGCAGTTCTTC	CASSQEPGLAGSKGQFF
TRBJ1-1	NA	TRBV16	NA	TGTGCCAGCAGCCAATCGCGGACAATGAACACTGAAGCTTTCTTT	CASSQSRTMNTEAFF
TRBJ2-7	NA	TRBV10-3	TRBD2	TGTGCCACGGGACTAGCGGGGGGCTACGAGCAGTACTTC	CATGLAGGYEQYF
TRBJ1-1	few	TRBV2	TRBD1	TGTGCCAGCAGTCGAGGGACAGCCCAATGGGTCTTT	CASSRGTAQWVF
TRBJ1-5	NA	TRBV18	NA	TGTGCCAGCTCACCAGTAGCAGACCAGCCCCAGCATTTT	CASSPVADQPQHF
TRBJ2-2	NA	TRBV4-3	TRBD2	TGCGCCAGCAGCCAGACCGGGACTACCCACACCGGGGAGCTGTTTTTT	CASSQTGTTHTGELFF
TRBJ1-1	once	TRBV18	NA	TGTGCCAGCTTAAATGGACTGAACACTGAAGCTTTCTTT	CASLNGLNTEAFF
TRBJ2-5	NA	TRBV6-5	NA	TGTGCCAGCAGTCTAACCACGGAAGAGACCCAGTACTTC	CASSLTTEETQYF
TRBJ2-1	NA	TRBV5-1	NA	TGCGCCAGCAGCAGAATAGGGCCCTACAATGAGCAGTTCTTC	CASSRIGPYNEQFF
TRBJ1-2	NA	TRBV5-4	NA	TGTGCCAGCAGCTTAGACAGCATTTCTCTATGGAGCTACACCTTC	CASSLDSISLWSYTF
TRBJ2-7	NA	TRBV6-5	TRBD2	TGTGCCAGCAGGCTAGCGGGTCCGTCCTACGAGCAGTACTTC	CASRLAGPSYEQYF
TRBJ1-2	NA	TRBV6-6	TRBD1	TGTGCCAGCAGCCGACAGGGTCACTATGGCTACACCTTC	CASSRQGHYGYTF
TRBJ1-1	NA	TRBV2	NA	TGTGCCAGCAGACTACGGGGTCAGGGAGAAGGTGAAGCTTTCTTT	CASRLRGQGEGEAFF
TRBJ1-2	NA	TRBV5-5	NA	TGTGCCAGCAGGGAATGGGAGGGGAACTATGGCTACACCTTC	CASREWEGNYGYTF
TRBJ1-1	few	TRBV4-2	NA	TGTGCCAGCAGCCAAGATGGCAGGAACACTGAAGCTTTCTTT	CASSQDGRNTEAFF
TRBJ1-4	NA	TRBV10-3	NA	TGTGCCATCAGTGAGACGCCGGCGGCTAATGAAAAACTGTTTTTT	CAISETPAANEKLFF
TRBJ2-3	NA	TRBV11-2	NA	TGTGCCAGCAGCTTAAACTCAATGGGATCAGATACGCAGTATTTT	CASSLNSMGSDTQYF
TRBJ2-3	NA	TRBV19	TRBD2	TGTGCCAGTAGTCTTTTGACTAGCGGGAGGTCCACAGATACGCAGTATTTT	CASSLLTSGRSTDTQYF
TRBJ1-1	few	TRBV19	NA	TGTGCCAGTAGTTCGGCCCGAGGGAAAAGGGGAGGCACTGAAGCTTTCTTT	CASSSARGKRGGTEAFF
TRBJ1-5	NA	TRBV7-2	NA	TGTGCCAGCAGCTCCGCCCAAAATCAGCCCCAGCATTTT	CASSSAQNQPQHF
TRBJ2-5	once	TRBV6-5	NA	TGTGCCAGCAGTTACTCACACCTCCAAGAGACCCAGTACTTC	CASSYSHLQETQYF
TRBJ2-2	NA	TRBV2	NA	TGTGCCAGCAGTGGGACAGCCATAAACACCGGGGAGCTGTTTTTT	CASSGTAINTGELFF
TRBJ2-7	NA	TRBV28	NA	TGTGCCAGCGGACCCGTAGCGGCCTCGCGGGAGCAGTACTTC	CASGPVAASREQYF
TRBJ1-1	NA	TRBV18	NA	TGTGCCAGCTCACAGATTGGGCGGAACACTGAAGCTTTCTTT	CASSQIGRNTEAFF
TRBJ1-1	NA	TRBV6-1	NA	TGTGCCAGCACCCCAAGACAGACGATTGAAGCTTTCTTT	CASTPRQTIEAFF
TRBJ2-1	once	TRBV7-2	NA	TGTGCCAGCAGCTGGTTAGCGGACTACTACAATGAGCAGTTCTTC	CASSWLADYYNEQFF